What follows is one T cell receptor beta chain and its context. Antigen specificity is unknown. The data were taken from a study of blood T cells in healthy people across ages. The study, taken as a whole, reports: In older individuals, TCR beta diversity per million T cells was lower, falling roughly linearly with age.

A second about 6 to 12 cycle PCR used barcoded and J-beta primers. TCRdb itself ran the 5' RACE reads through MiXCR, one entry per CDR3 protein. This table holds around 990,000 distinct CDR3 sequences, 25% found once. In addition, the sample was reused for a study of T cells of mothers and their children.

Material: blood. The sequence was collected from a girl aged 2 to 10 in good health.

CDR3 sequence reads: CASSPLTSGRAFDGELFF. CDR3 sequence (DNA): TGTGCCAGCAGTCCTCTGACTAGCGGGAGGGCGTTTGACGGGGAGCTGTTTTTT. This chain links TRBV6-2 or TRBV6-3 with TRBJ2-2, with TRBD2 matching 14 bases. Germline lookup yields CDR1 MNHEY and CDR2 SVGEGT. With V trimmed by 5 bases and J by 7 bases, 12 bases remained unmatched. CDR3 length equals 18 residues.